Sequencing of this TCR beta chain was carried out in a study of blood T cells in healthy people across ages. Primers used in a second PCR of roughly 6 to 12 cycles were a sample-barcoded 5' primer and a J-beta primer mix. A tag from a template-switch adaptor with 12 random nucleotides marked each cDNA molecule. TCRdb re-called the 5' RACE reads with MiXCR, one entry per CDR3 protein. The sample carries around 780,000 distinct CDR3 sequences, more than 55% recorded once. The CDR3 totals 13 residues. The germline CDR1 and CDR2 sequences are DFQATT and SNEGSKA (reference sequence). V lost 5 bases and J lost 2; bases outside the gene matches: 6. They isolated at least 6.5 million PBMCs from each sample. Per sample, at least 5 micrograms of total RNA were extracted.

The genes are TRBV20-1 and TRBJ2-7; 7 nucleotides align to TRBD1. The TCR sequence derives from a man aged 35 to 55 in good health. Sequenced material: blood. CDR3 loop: CSARQGNTYEQYF. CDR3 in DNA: TGCAGTGCTCGACAGGGAAATACCTACGAGCAGTACTTC.